This T cell receptor (beta chain) is from a study of CD8 T cells in Susac syndrome. The germline CDR1 and CDR2 sequences are MNHNS and SASEGT. The CDR3 is 15 amino acids. V lost 5 bases and J lost 3; bases outside the gene matches: 7. TEMRA cells were FACS-enriched, while CD8+ and CD4+ T cells were negatively isolated. The RNA input was about 0.5 to 1 ug, and it was reverse transcribed with random hexamers. Multiplex immunoSEQ PCR targeted 54 Vbeta and 13 Jbeta TCR beta segments. TCRdb reanalysed the immunoSEQ multiplex PCR reads using MiXCR and keeps one entry per CDR3 protein. The table records about 120,000 distinct CDR3 sequences, over 90% of them present only once.

This chain joins TRBV6-1 and TRBJ2-7, with 10 bases aligning to TRBD1. Sequencing input: CD4+ T cells from PBMCs. The sequence derives from a human donor in good health. In DNA, the CDR3 is TGTGCCAGCAGTTCCATGGGACAGGGGAGCTACGAGCAGTACTTC. It translates to CASSSMGQGSYEQYF.